Listed below are T cell receptor beta chains from one sample, sequenced in a study of blood T cell repertoires in COVID-19. TCRdb's copy holds only in-frame clones and misses some; the assay was immunoSEQ multiplex PCR. The table shows about 380,000 clones, with 75% to 90% occurring only once. Sequenced: peripheral blood. The receptors stem from a woman under 30 with acute or convalescent COVID-19. Each CDR3 is given with its conserved first and last residue. D genes are given only for firm matches. The listing skips clone size in some rows; elsewhere it reads once, few, many or a size class.

j_call: TRBJ2-7
clone_size: NA
v_call: TRBV7-3
d_call: TRBD2
cdr3_aa: CASSLNGGADEQYF

j_call: TRBJ2-7
clone_size: NA
v_call: TRBV2
d_call: NA
cdr3_aa: CASSEQNSYEQYF

j_call: TRBJ1-6
clone_size: NA
v_call: TRBV12-3/TRBV12-4
d_call: NA
cdr3_aa: CASRGEGTLHF

j_call: TRBJ2-2
clone_size: NA
v_call: TRBV14
d_call: NA
cdr3_aa: CASSQGAYRELFF

j_call: TRBJ2-6
clone_size: NA
v_call: TRBV4-1
d_call: TRBD2
cdr3_aa: CASSRVGTSGGAQGANVLTF

j_call: TRBJ2-3
clone_size: NA
v_call: TRBV5-4
d_call: NA
cdr3_aa: CASSLSTSTDTQYF

j_call: TRBJ1-1
clone_size: NA
v_call: TRBV5-8
d_call: TRBD1
cdr3_aa: CASSERTGMNTEAFF

j_call: TRBJ2-5
clone_size: NA
v_call: TRBV5-1
d_call: TRBD1
cdr3_aa: CASSFGTGGEETQYF

j_call: TRBJ2-5
clone_size: NA
v_call: TRBV13
d_call: NA
cdr3_aa: CASSFRGQSQETQYF

j_call: TRBJ2-7
clone_size: NA
v_call: TRBV28
d_call: NA
cdr3_aa: CASSYSSYEQYF

j_call: TRBJ1-2
clone_size: NA
v_call: TRBV18
d_call: TRBD1
cdr3_aa: CATRTGTGYTF

j_call: TRBJ1-5
clone_size: NA
v_call: TRBV6-1
d_call: NA
cdr3_aa: CASSEAQGQPQHF

j_call: TRBJ2-4
clone_size: NA
v_call: TRBV5-1
d_call: TRBD1
cdr3_aa: CASSLGVEGANIQYF

j_call: TRBJ2-2
clone_size: few
v_call: TRBV2
d_call: TRBD1
cdr3_aa: CASNVGQGNTGELFF

j_call: TRBJ1-1
clone_size: NA
v_call: TRBV5-4
d_call: NA
cdr3_aa: CASTQDRNTEAFF

j_call: TRBJ2-1
clone_size: NA
v_call: TRBV27
d_call: TRBD2
cdr3_aa: CASGTSSYNEQFF

j_call: TRBJ1-1
clone_size: NA
v_call: TRBV18
d_call: TRBD1
cdr3_aa: CASSTAEQGAAEAFF

j_call: TRBJ2-7
clone_size: NA
v_call: TRBV6-5
d_call: NA
cdr3_aa: CASSYDRFDEQYF

j_call: TRBJ1-5
clone_size: NA
v_call: TRBV19
d_call: NA
cdr3_aa: CASSPAPGVGNQPQHF

j_call: TRBJ1-4
clone_size: NA
v_call: TRBV7-8
d_call: NA
cdr3_aa: CASSSSNGGWDANEKLFF

j_call: TRBJ1-1
clone_size: NA
v_call: TRBV6-5
d_call: NA
cdr3_aa: CASSYGGDTEAFF

j_call: TRBJ1-1
clone_size: few
v_call: TRBV7-2
d_call: NA
cdr3_aa: CASSGRRPNTEAFF